This entry describes one T cell receptor (beta chain). Distinct nucleotide sequences in the sample also encode this CDR3. Produced via immunoSEQ multiplex PCR; TCRdb's table is partial and in-frame only. The profile shows 310,000 or so clones, nearly 90% of them singletons. Per the germline V gene, CDR1 is SGHTA and CDR2 is FQGTGA. Trimming at V came to 5 bases and at J to 1 base, leaving 1 base not matched to a gene. This CDR3 is built from 14 residues. The data were obtained in a study of blood T cell repertoires in COVID-19. The TCR sequence derives from a woman younger than 35 with acute COVID-19. Source material: PBMCs or T cells enriched from blood (not recorded which). The chain combines TRBV7-3 with TRBJ2-2; 7 bases are shared with TRBD1. CDR3 nucleotides: TGTGCCAGCAGCCGACAGGGGAACACCGGGGAGCTGTTTTTT. The encoded protein is CASSRQGNTGELFF.